The next 4 T cell receptor beta chains were all read from a single sample in a study of STAT5B mutations in CD4+ large granular lymphocyte leukemia. Clones were read by immunoSEQ multiplex PCR, and TCRdb kept only the in-frame ones, dropping some. The data show some 45,000 clones, 86% seen once. The material sequenced was CD4+ T cells from blood buffy coats. The receptors here all came from a human donor in good health.

This chain uses TRBV10-3 with TRBJ2-1, with 7 bases matching TRBD2. The CDR3 runs 13 residues. The germline V gene encodes CDR1 ENHRY and CDR2 SYGVKD. After removal of 6 bases from V and 4 bases from J, the junction contained 3 bases not matched to a gene. CDR3: CAISPSGYNEQFF. The CDR3 DNA reads TGTGCCATCAGCCCTAGCGGTTACAATGAGCAGTTCTTC.

Worth noting for this clone: Other nucleotide sequences from this sample produce the same CDR3. This chain connects TRBV7-9 to TRBJ2-3; D remains unclear. Germline CDR1 and CDR2: SEHNR and FQNEAQ (reference sequence). The CDR3 consists of 12 residues. The germline V and J ends were trimmed by 7 bases and 2 bases, with 7 bases remaining between them. The CDR3 region has the DNA TGTGCCAGCAACCCTCTCACAGATACGCAGTATTTT. Its protein is CASNPLTDTQYF.

V usage is TRBV6-1 and J usage is TRBJ2-3; weak D call: TRBD2 (6 bases). CDR1 and CDR2 (germline): MNHNS, SASEGT. This CDR3 is 14 amino acids long. Deletions cut 3 bases from V and 6 bases from J, with 13 bases between. The CDR3 coding sequence is TGTGCCAGCAGTGAGAGGGGAGGCTCGGATACGCAGTATTTT. Its protein is CASSERGGSDTQYF.

The rearrangement joins TRBV10-1 to TRBJ2-5; 8 bases are shared with TRBD1. Gene TRBJ2-7 matches the end of the DNA better, so the J call may be wrong. Germline assignment: CDR1 WNHNN and CDR2 SYGVQD (reference sequence). The CDR3 runs 15 residues. The CDR3 loop reads CASSEYLGQGYEQYF. As DNA, the CDR3 is TGCGCCAGCAGTGAGTACCTCGGACAGGGTTACGAGCAGTACTTC.